This record concerns one T cell receptor (beta chain) sequence. Its antigen is unidentified. The study drew all its donors from Caucasian adults living in Nashville, Tennessee. Splitting of CD4+ cells produced CD45RA+ naive and CD45RA-negative memory subsets. Sequencing was at deep level. Sequencing was performed with immunoSEQ multiplex PCR; in TCRdb, only in-frame clones are kept and a portion is missing. The sample has approximately 1,500,000 clones; approximately 98% are singletons. The V gene lost 1 base and the J gene lost 2 bases, with 8 bases spanning the gap. The germline V gene has CDR1 MNHEY and CDR2 SVGAGI. The CDR3 has 15 residues. The source of the sample is a study of shared clonotypes between healthy human individuals. Notes on the study in general: A generally larger estimated richness was seen in naive subsets than in memory subsets.

This chain connects TRBV6-5 to TRBJ2-2, with a tentative D call TRBD2 (5 bases). The sample comprised naive CD4+ T cells sorted from blood. Subset denoted: CD45RA+ positively selected. This receptor was obtained from a young man in good health. In DNA form, the CDR3 reads TGTGCCAGCAGTTACTGGGGAGACAACACCGGGGAGCTGTTTTTT. This encodes CASSYWGDNTGELFF.